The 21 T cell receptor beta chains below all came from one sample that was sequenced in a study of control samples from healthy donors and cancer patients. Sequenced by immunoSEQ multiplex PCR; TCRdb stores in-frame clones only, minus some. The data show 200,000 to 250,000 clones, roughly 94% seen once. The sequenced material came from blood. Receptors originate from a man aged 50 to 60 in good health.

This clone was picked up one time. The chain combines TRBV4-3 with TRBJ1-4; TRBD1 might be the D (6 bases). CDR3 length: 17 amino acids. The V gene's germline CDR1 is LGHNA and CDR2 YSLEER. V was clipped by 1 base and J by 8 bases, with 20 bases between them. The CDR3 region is CASSQGRQVLAPEKLFF. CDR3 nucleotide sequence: TGCGCCAGCAGCCAAGGTCGACAGGTCTTAGCACCAGAAAAACTGTTTTTT.

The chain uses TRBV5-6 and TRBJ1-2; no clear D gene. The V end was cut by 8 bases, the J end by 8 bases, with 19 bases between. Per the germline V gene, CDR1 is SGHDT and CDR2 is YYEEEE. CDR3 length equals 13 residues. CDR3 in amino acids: CARFTQGRAGYTF. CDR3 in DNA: TGTGCCAGATTCACGCAAGGGAGGGCAGGCTACACCTTC.

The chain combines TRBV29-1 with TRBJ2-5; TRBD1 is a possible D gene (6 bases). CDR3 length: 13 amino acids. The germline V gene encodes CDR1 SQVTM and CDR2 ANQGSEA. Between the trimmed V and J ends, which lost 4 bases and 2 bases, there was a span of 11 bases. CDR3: CSVGPGAQETQYF. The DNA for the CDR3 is TGCAGCGTTGGGCCAGGGGCGCAAGAGACCCAGTACTTC.

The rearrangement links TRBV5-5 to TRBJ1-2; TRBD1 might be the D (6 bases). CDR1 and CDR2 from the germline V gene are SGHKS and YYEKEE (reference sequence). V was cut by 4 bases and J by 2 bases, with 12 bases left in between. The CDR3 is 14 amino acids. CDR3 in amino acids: CASSRTEQNYGYTF. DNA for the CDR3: TGTGCCAGCAGCCGGACAGAGCAGAACTATGGCTACACCTTC.

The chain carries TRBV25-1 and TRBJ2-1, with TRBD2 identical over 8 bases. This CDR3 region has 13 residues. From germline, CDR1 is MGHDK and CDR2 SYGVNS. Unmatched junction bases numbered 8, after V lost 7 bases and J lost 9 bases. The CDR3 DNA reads TGTGCCAGCACCCCACGGGGGGGGTCTGAGCAGTTCTTC. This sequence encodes CASTPRGGSEQFF. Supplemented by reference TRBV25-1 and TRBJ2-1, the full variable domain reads EADIYQTPRYLVIGTGKKITLECSQTMGHDKMYWYQQDPGMELHLIHYSYGVNSTEKGDLSSESTVSRIRTEHFPLTLESARPSHTSQYLCASTPRGGSEQFFGPGTRLTVL.

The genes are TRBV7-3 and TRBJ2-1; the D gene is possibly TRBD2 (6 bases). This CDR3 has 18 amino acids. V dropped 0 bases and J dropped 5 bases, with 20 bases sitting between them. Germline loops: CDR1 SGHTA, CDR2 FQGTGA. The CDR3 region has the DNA TGTGCCAGCAGCTTAACAGGGGCCTACGTCAGCGGGCACAATGAGCAGTTCTTC. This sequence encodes CASSLTGAYVSGHNEQFF.

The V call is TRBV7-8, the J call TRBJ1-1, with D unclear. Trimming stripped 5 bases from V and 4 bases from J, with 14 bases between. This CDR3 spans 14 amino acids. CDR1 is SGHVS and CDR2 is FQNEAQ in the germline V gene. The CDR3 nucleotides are TGTGCCAGCAGCCCCCCTTGGGATGGCACTGAAGCTTTCTTT. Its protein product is CASSPPWDGTEAFF.

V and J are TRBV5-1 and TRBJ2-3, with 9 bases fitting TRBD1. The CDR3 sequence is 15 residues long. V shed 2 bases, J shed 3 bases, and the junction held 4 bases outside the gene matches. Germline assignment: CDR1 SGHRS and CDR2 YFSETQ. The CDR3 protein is CASSFLGQGTDTQYF. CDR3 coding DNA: TGCGCCAGCAGCTTTCTTGGACAGGGGACAGATACGCAGTATTTT.

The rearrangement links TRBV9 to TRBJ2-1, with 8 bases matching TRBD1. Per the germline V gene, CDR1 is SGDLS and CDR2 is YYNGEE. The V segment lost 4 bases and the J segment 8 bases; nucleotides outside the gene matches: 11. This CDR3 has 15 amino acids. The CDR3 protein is CASSRRGQDFDEQFF. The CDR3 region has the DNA TGTGCCAGCAGCAGGAGGGGACAGGATTTCGATGAGCAGTTCTTC.

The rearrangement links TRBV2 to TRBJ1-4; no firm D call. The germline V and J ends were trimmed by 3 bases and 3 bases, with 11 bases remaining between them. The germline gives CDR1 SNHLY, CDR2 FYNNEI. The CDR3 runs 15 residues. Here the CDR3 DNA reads TGTGCCAGCAGTGATGCTTACAAAGCTAATGAAAAACTGTTTTTT. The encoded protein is CASSDAYKANEKLFF. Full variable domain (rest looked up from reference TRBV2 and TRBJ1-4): EPEVTQTPSHQVTQMGQEVILRCVPISNHLYFYWYRQILGQKVEFLVSFYNNEISEKSEIFDDQFSVERPDGSNFTLKIRSTKLEDSAMYFCASSDAYKANEKLFFGSGTQLSVL.

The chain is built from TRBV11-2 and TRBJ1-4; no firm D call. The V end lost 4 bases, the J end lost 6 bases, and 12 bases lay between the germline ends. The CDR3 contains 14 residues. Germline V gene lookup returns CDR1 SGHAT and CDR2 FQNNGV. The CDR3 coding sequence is TGTGCCAGCAGCTCTTTATTTAAGGATGAAAAACTGTTTTTT. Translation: CASSSLFKDEKLFF. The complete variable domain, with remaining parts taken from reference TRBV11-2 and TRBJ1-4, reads EAGVAQSPRYKIIEKRQSVAFWCNPISGHATLYWYQQILGQGPKLLIQFQNNGVVDDSQLPKDRFSAERLKGVDSTLKIQPAKLEDSAVYLCASSSLFKDEKLFFGSGTQLSVL.

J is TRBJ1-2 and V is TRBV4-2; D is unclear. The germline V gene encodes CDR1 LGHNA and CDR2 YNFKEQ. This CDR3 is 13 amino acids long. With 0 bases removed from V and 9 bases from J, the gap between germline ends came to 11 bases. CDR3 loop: CASSQDMGRSYTF. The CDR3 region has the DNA TGTGCCAGCAGCCAAGATATGGGCAGGAGCTACACCTTC.

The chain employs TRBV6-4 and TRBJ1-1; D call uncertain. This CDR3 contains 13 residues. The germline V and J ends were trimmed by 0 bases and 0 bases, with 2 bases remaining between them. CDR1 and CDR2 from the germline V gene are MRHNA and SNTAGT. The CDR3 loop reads CASSDSMNTEAFF. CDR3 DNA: TGTGCCAGCAGTGACTCAATGAACACTGAAGCTTTCTTT.

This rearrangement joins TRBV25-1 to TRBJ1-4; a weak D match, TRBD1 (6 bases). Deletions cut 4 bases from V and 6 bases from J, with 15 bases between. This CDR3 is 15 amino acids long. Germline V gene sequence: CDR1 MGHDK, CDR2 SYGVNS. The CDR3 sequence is CASSAPGGGDEKLFF. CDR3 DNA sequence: TGTGCCAGCAGTGCCCCGGGGGGGGGCGATGAAAAACTGTTTTTT.

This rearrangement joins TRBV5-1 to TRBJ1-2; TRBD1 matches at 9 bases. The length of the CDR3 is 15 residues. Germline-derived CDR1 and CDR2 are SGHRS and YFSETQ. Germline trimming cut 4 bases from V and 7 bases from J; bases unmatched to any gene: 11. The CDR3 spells CASSVNGGTGTGYTF. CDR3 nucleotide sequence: TGCGCCAGCAGCGTTAATGGGGGGACAGGGACTGGCTACACCTTC. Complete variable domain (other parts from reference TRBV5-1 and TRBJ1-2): KAGVTQTPRYLIKTRGQQVTLSCSPISGHRSVSWYQQTPGQGLQFLFEYFSETQRNKGNFPGRFSGRQFSNSRSEMNVSTLELGDSALYLCASSVNGGTGTGYTFGSGTRLTVV.

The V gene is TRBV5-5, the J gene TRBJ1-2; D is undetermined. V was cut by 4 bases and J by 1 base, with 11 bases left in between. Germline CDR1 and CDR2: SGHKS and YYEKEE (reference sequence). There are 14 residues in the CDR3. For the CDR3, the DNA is TGTGCCAGCAGCGTCCCGCCGGATAACTATGGCTACACCTTC. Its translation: CASSVPPDNYGYTF.

The DNA for the CDR3 is TGTGCCAGCAGTTACCGTGCAGGAACCTACGAGCAGTACTTC. Its protein is CASSYRAGTYEQYF. The V gene is TRBV6-5, the J gene TRBJ2-7; D is undetermined. Germline lookup yields CDR1 MNHEY and CDR2 SVGAGI. V was clipped by 2 bases and J by 2 bases, with 10 bases between them. The CDR3 is made up of 14 amino acids.

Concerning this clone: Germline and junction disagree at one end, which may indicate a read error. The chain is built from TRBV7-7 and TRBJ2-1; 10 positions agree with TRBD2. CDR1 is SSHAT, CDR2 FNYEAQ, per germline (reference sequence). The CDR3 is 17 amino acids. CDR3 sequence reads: CASSLAGGLREGNEQFF. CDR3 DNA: TGTGCTAGCAGCTTAGCGGGAGGACTTCGGGAGGGCAATGAGCAGTTCTTC. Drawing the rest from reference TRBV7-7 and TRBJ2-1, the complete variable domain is GAGVSQSPRYKVTKRGQDVTLRCDPISSHATLYWYQQALGQGPEFLTYFNYEAQPDKSGLPSDRFSAERPEGSISTLTIQRTEQRDSAMYRCASSLAGGLREGNEQFFGPGTRLTVL.

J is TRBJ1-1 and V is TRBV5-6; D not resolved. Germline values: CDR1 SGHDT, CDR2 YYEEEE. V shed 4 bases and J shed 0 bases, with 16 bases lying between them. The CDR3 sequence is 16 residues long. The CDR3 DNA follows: TGTGCCAGCAGCACGTGGCAGACCCCCATGAACACTGAAGCTTTCTTT. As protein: CASSTWQTPMNTEAFF.

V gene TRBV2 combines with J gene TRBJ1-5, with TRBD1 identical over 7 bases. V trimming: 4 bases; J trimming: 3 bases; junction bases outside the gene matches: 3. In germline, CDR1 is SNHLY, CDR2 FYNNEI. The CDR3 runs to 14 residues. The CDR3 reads CASSGDSTNQPQHF. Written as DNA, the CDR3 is TGTGCCAGCAGTGGGGACAGTACCAATCAGCCCCAGCATTTT.

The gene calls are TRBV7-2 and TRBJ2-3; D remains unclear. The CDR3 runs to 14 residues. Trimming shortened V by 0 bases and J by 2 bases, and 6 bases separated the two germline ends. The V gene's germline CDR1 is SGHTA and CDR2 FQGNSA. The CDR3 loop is CASSLARLTDTQYF. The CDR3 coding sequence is TGTGCCAGCAGCTTAGCACGACTCACAGATACGCAGTATTTT.